These 30 T cell receptor beta chains originate from one sample sequenced in a study of shared clonotypes between healthy human individuals (dated by TCRdb to 2018 to 2020). The method was the immunoSEQ multiplex PCR assay. Sourced from immuneACCESS, this table was stored by TCRdb with only in-frame sequences that have V and J called. A share of the clones is absent; for the studies checked, an unresolved V gene accounts for under half, and the remainder has no known explanation. For this sample the table gives around 940,000 clones, of which about 80% were detected only once. Of the sample, about 1.5% falls within the top ten clones. Sequenced sample: memory CD4+ T cells sorted from blood. The cell subset or site tag for this specimen amounts to: CD45RA-negative fraction. These receptors all come from a man between 18 and 29 years old in good health.

The chain combines TRBV4-3 with TRBJ1-2; 9 bases are shared with TRBD1. Germline loops: CDR1 LGHNA, CDR2 YSLEER. This CDR3 is 12 amino acids long. V lost 5 bases to trimming and J lost 5 bases; unmatched junction nucleotides: 0. The CDR3 reads CASSGTGYGYTF. CDR3 nucleotides: TGCGCCAGCAGCGGGACAGGGTATGGCTACACCTTC.

The J gene is TRBJ2-1, the V gene TRBV6-4; D perhaps matches TRBD1 (6 bases). CDR1 is MRHNA, CDR2 SNTAGT, per germline. The CDR3 is 13 residues long. The V and J ends lost 11 bases and 5 bases respectively, with 16 bases between them. The CDR3 loop reads CARKTGLHNEQFF. CDR3 nucleotides: TGTGCCCGAAAGACAGGATTGCACAATGAGCAGTTCTTC.

V and J are TRBV5-1 and TRBJ1-1, with D hard to call. V lost 5 bases and J 6 bases, leaving 11 bases between the germline ends. The CDR3 spans 12 residues. Germline V gene data show CDR1 as SGHRS and CDR2 as YFSETQ. Written as DNA, the CDR3 is TGCGCCAGCAGGTTATCCGGGCCTGAAGCTTTCTTT. Protein: CASRLSGPEAFF. Based on the CDR3 plus reference TRBV5-1 and TRBJ1-1, the full variable domain is KAGVTQTPRYLIKTRGQQVTLSCSPISGHRSVSWYQQTPGQGLQFLFEYFSETQRNKGNFPGRFSGRQFSNSRSEMNVSTLELGDSALYLCASRLSGPEAFFGQGTRLTVV.

This chain links TRBV7-2 with TRBJ2-7; 9 nucleotides agree with TRBD2. Germline CDR1 SGHTA, CDR2 FQGNSA. This CDR3 spans 19 amino acids. V was pared by 0 bases and J by 0 bases, with 12 bases of the junction left unmatched. CDR3 DNA: TGTGCCAGCAGCTTAGCGCAAACACTAGCGGGTCTTCCCTCCTACGAGCAGTACTTC. This gives the protein CASSLAQTLAGLPSYEQYF. The whole variable domain, filled in from reference TRBV7-2 and TRBJ2-7, reads GAGVSQSPSNKVTEKGKDVELRCDPISGHTALYWYRQSLGQGLEFLIYFQGNSAPDKSGLPSDRFSAERTGGSVSTLTIQRTQQEDSAVYLCASSLAQTLAGLPSYEQYFGPGTRLTVT.

This rearrangement joins TRBV5-1 to TRBJ2-2; 8 positions match TRBD2. Trimming took 0 bases from V and 10 from J; bases not matched to a gene: 11. In germline, CDR1 is SGHRS, CDR2 YFSETQ. The CDR3 sequence is 16 residues long. Here the CDR3 reads CASSLEVAGTREELFF. Here the CDR3 DNA reads TGCGCCAGCAGCTTGGAAGTAGCGGGGACGAGGGAGGAGCTGTTTTTT.

Comment on this clone: The junction and the germline gene differ at one end; a read error may be behind it. The rearrangement uses TRBV18 and TRBJ2-7; 9 bases are a match to TRBD1. The V gene's germline CDR1 is KGHSH and CDR2 LQKENI. The CDR3 runs 15 residues. The CDR3 protein is CASSAPGQGPYEQYF. The CDR3 nucleotides read TGTGCCAGCTCAGCACCGGGACAGGGCCCCTACGAGCAGTACTTC.

The sample holds a few counts of this clone. The chain employs TRBV29-1 and TRBJ1-1, with no clear D. Trimming removed 4 bases from V and 1 base from J, with 7 bases in between. This CDR3 spans 12 amino acids. The V gene's germline CDR1 is SQVTM and CDR2 ANQGSEA. This CDR3 is CSVVGTNTEAFF. CDR3 nucleotide sequence: TGCAGCGTTGTGGGAACGAACACTGAAGCTTTCTTT. Drawing the rest from reference TRBV29-1 and TRBJ1-1, the complete variable domain is SAVISQKPSRDICQRGTSLTIQCQVDSQVTMMFWYRQQPGQSLTLIATANQGSEATYESGFVIDKFPISRPNLTFSTLTVSNMSPEDSSIYLCSVVGTNTEAFFGQGTRLTVV.

The CDR3, as DNA: TGTGCCAGCAGATCAAGCGGGAGAAACACAGATACGCAGTATTTT. This gives the protein CASRSSGRNTDTQYF. The chain is built from TRBV6-4 and TRBJ2-3; TRBD2 matches 8 bases. The CDR3 runs to 15 residues. V lost 6 bases to trimming and J lost 2 bases; unmatched junction nucleotides: 7. From germline, CDR1 is MRHNA and CDR2 SNTAGT.

The chain recombines TRBV10-1 with TRBJ2-3; 7 bases map to TRBD2. Germline loops: CDR1 WNHNN, CDR2 SYGVQD (reference sequence). The V gene end was trimmed by 4 bases and the J gene end by 8 bases; junction bases not matched to a gene: 3. The CDR3 extends over 12 amino acids. CDR3 sequence: CASSAGGSTQYF. The DNA for the CDR3 is TGCGCCAGCAGTGCTGGCGGGAGTACGCAGTATTTT.

The chain carries TRBV6-5 and TRBJ1-2; D not resolved. With 6 bases removed from V and 7 bases from J, the gap between germline ends came to 18 bases. Germline V gives CDR1 MNHEY, CDR2 SVGAGI. This CDR3 is 14 amino acids long. The CDR3 bases are TGTGCCAGCAGCCCCTCGACCCCATCGGGTGGCTACACCTTC. Protein sequence: CASSPSTPSGGYTF.

CDR3: CASSFDRETQYF. The CDR3 DNA sequence: TGTGCCAGCAGCTTTGACCGAGAGACCCAGTACTTC. The chain recombines TRBV13 with TRBJ2-5; D ambiguous. Germline V gene data show CDR1 as PRHDT and CDR2 as FYEKMQ (reference sequence). V lost 3 bases, J lost 4 bases, and 6 bases lay in between. This CDR3 has 12 residues.

The chain joins TRBV10-2 to TRBJ2-7; 9 bases map to TRBD2. With 7 bases clipped from V and 3 bases from J, the junction kept 10 bases outside the gene matches. Germline V gene lookup returns CDR1 WSHSY and CDR2 SAAADI. There are 15 residues in the CDR3. The CDR3 DNA reads as TGCGCCAGCATGGGGGATCTAGCGGGAATCTACGAGCAGTACTTC. Translating gives CASMGDLAGIYEQYF.

The rearrangement uses TRBV11-2 and TRBJ2-7; D call uncertain. Looked up from germline, CDR1 is SGHAT and CDR2 is FQNNGV. V was pared by 7 bases and J by 0 bases, with 13 bases between. The CDR3 is 14 amino acids. Here the CDR3 DNA reads TGTGCCAGCACCTCCGAGCCAAGCTCCTACGAGCAGTACTTC. Protein product: CASTSEPSSYEQYF.

V usage is TRBV5-1 and J usage is TRBJ2-3, with TRBD2 as a possible D gene (5 bases). V lost 7 bases and J lost 3, with 15 bases in between. This CDR3 is built from 14 residues. CDR1 and CDR2 from the germline V gene are SGHRS and YFSETQ. The CDR3 nucleotides are TGCGCCAGCCCGGTTTTTAGAGGGACAGATACGCAGTATTTT. Protein product: CASPVFRGTDTQYF.

This clone was recorded a few times. The chain links TRBV5-1 to TRBJ2-7; possibly TRBD2 for D (5 bases). Trimming removed 6 bases from V and 0 bases from J, with 13 bases in between. CDR1 is SGHRS, CDR2 YFSETQ, per germline. The CDR3 sequence is 14 residues long. The CDR3 spells CASTEDGRSYEQYF. The CDR3 bases are TGCGCCAGCACGGAGGACGGCCGCTCCTACGAGCAGTACTTC.

The V gene is TRBV5-4, the J gene TRBJ2-7, with D uncertain. This CDR3 is 16 amino acids long. CDR1 is SGHNT, CDR2 YYREEE, per germline (reference sequence). The V and J ends lost 0 bases and 1 base respectively, with 14 bases between them. The CDR3 here is CASSLGEYRVSYEQYF. The CDR3 region has the DNA TGTGCCAGCAGCTTGGGAGAGTACAGAGTTTCCTACGAGCAGTACTTC.

This clone came up once. The V call is TRBV10-3, the J call TRBJ2-3; 11 bases are shared with TRBD2. V was pared by 6 bases and J by 5 bases, with 7 bases of the junction left unmatched. The CDR3 has 15 residues. Per germline, CDR1 ENHRY and CDR2 SYGVKD. The CDR3 reads CAIRLAGGSRDTQYF. The CDR3 nucleotides read TGTGCCATCAGGCTAGCGGGGGGCAGTCGAGATACGCAGTATTTT.

Worth noting for this clone: Possible read error: a much larger clone is one base away. V usage is TRBV7-2 and J usage is TRBJ2-4; D remains ambiguous. This CDR3 region has 11 residues. From germline, CDR1 is SGHTA and CDR2 FQGNSA. The ends were cut back, 4 bases at V and 5 bases at J, with 3 bases in the middle. The CDR3: CASSSQNIQYF. CDR3 DNA: TGTGCCAGCAGCTCTCAAAACATTCAGTACTTC.

The V gene is TRBV5-1, the J gene TRBJ2-2; a possible D gene is TRBD1 (6 bases). The germline gives CDR1 SGHRS, CDR2 YFSETQ. V was trimmed by 4 bases and J by 2 bases, leaving 24 bases between them. There are 19 residues in the CDR3. The CDR3 region has the DNA TGCGCCAGCAGCCCACGGATCCCGGGACAAACATTAAACACCGGGGAGCTGTTTTTT. Translating it yields CASSPRIPGQTLNTGELFF.

The CDR3 sequence is CASSAAGTSLNEQFF. CDR3 nucleotide sequence: TGTGCCAGCAGCGCCGCCGGGACTAGCTTAAATGAGCAGTTCTTC. V and J are TRBV9 and TRBJ2-1; 9 bases map to TRBD2. Germline loops: CDR1 SGDLS, CDR2 YYNGEE. The ends lost 3 bases at V and 7 bases at J; junction bases unmatched: 8. This CDR3 comprises 15 residues.

The chain is built from TRBV9 and TRBJ1-2; D call uncertain. This CDR3 contains 18 residues. Trimming left V 0 bases short and J 5 bases short, with 23 bases between. Germline V lookup: CDR1 SGDLS, CDR2 YYNGEE. The CDR3 sequence is CASSVGPPMKDILYGYTF. DNA of the CDR3: TGTGCCAGCAGCGTAGGTCCCCCAATGAAAGACATTTTATATGGCTACACCTTC.

The chain carries TRBV28 and TRBJ1-2; no clear D. The CDR3 is 14 amino acids. Trimming pared 6 bases from V and 3 bases from J, leaving 14 bases between. Per germline, CDR1 MDHEN and CDR2 SYDVKM. The CDR3 protein is CASSKLGKHYGYTF. For the CDR3, the DNA is TGTGCCAGCAGCAAACTCGGGAAGCACTATGGCTACACCTTC.

As regards this clone: This may be a read error: a much more frequent sequence differs by one nucleotide. Other DNA sequences within the sample encode an identical CDR3. CDR3 nucleotide sequence: TGTGCCAGCAGCTTAGACAGGGTCTCTGGAAACACCATATATTTT. Translating it yields CASSLDRVSGNTIYF. V and J are TRBV7-9 and TRBJ1-3, with a tentative D call TRBD1 (6 bases). The CDR3 runs 15 residues. Germline CDR1 and CDR2: SEHNR and FQNEAQ (reference sequence). Deletions cut 1 base from V and 0 bases from J, with 7 bases between.

This chain joins TRBV12-5 and TRBJ2-5; 12 positions match TRBD2. This CDR3 region has 15 residues. Germline CDR1 and CDR2: LGHNT and FRNRAP. Germline trimming cut 2 bases from V and 5 bases from J; bases unmatched to any gene: 3. In DNA, the CDR3 is TGTGCTAGTGGTTTGCGACTAGCGGGAGTGGAGACCCAGTACTTC. Residues: CASGLRLAGVETQYF.

The chain links TRBV4-3 to TRBJ2-1, with D hard to call. With 5 bases removed from V and 6 bases from J, the gap between germline ends came to 17 bases. CDR1 is LGHNA, CDR2 YSLEER, per germline. There are 15 residues in the CDR3. In DNA, the CDR3 is TGCGCCAGCAGCTTCTCGACTGGAGTCGCCAATGAGCAGTTCTTC. It is translated as CASSFSTGVANEQFF.

This clone occurred a few times. This rearrangement joins TRBV6-5 to TRBJ1-4, with no clear D. In germline, CDR1 is MNHEY, CDR2 SVGAGI. The CDR3 runs 13 residues. Trimming shortened V by 8 bases and J by 4 bases, and 11 bases separated the two germline ends. CDR3 sequence reads: CASYSFFNEKLFF. Written as DNA, the CDR3 is TGTGCCAGCTACTCCTTCTTTAATGAAAAACTGTTTTTT.

This clone was seen a handful of times. The V and J genes are TRBV10-3 and TRBJ1-2; D uncertain. The CDR3 contains 13 residues. V lost 5 bases, J lost 2 bases, and 9 bases lay in between. Germline lookup yields CDR1 ENHRY and CDR2 SYGVKD. CDR3 in amino acids: CAISRGSNYGYTF. Here the CDR3 DNA reads TGTGCCATCAGTCGGGGTTCCAACTATGGCTACACCTTC.

This chain uses TRBV18 with TRBJ1-4; 9 bases fit TRBD1. The CDR3 covers 15 residues. Trimming took 2 bases from V and 7 from J; bases not matched to a gene: 5. Per germline, CDR1 KGHSH and CDR2 LQKENI. CDR3 DNA sequence: TGTGCCAGCTCACCAATCAGGGACAGGGCTGAAAAACTGTTTTTT. This encodes CASSPIRDRAEKLFF.

This chain links TRBV5-1 with TRBJ2-7; tentative D call: TRBD1 (5 bases). This CDR3 spans 12 amino acids. Germline values: CDR1 SGHRS, CDR2 YFSETQ. Trimming removed 3 bases at V and 5 bases at J, with 9 bases between. CDR3 DNA: TGCGCCAGCAGCTCCCAGGGCAACGAGCAGTACTTC. Residues: CASSSQGNEQYF.

CDR3 DNA sequence: TGTGCCAGCACAGTGGGGGGGAACGGCTACACCTTC. Protein sequence: CASTVGGNGYTF. The rearrangement links TRBV28 to TRBJ1-2, with D possibly matching TRBD1 (5 bases). CDR1 and CDR2 from the germline V gene are MDHEN and SYDVKM. The CDR3 is 12 amino acids. Deletions cut 7 bases from V and 8 bases from J, with 14 bases between.